Shown below are 9 T cell receptor beta chains from a single sample sequenced in a study of blood T cell repertoires in COVID-19. The assay was immunoSEQ multiplex PCR, and TCRdb's table has in-frame clones only and misses some. Of 64,000 or so clones listed, 78% are singletons. The material sequenced was peripheral blood. The receptors derive from a man at least 80 years old with acute or convalescent COVID-19.

The chain combines TRBV19 with TRBJ2-2; the D gene is possibly TRBD2 (5 bases). The germline V and J ends were trimmed by 5 bases and 6 bases, with 13 bases remaining between them. Germline V gene data show CDR1 as LNHDA and CDR2 as SQIVND (reference sequence). CDR3 length: 14 amino acids. The CDR3 DNA sequence: TGTGCCAGTAGTCCGGACGAGGGTGCCGGGGAGCTGTTTTTT. Its translation: CASSPDEGAGELFF.

The chain links TRBV10-1 to TRBJ1-5; TRBD1 is a possible D gene (5 bases). The CDR3 consists of 14 residues. In germline, CDR1 is WNHNN, CDR2 SYGVQD (reference sequence). V lost 0 bases and J lost 6, with 9 bases in between. In DNA form, the CDR3 reads TGCGCCAGCAGTGAGTCTCCAAGGGGTCAGCCCCAGCATTTT. Amino acid sequence: CASSESPRGQPQHF.

J is TRBJ2-1 and V is TRBV2; D gene uncertain. Germline V gene lookup returns CDR1 SNHLY and CDR2 FYNNEI. The CDR3 has 13 residues. Trimming pared 6 bases from V and 0 bases from J, leaving 6 bases between. This CDR3 reads CASSLSSYNEQFF. The DNA of the CDR3 is TGTGCCAGCAGCCTGAGCTCCTACAATGAGCAGTTCTTC.

V usage is TRBV24-1 and J usage is TRBJ2-7; 10 bases are a match to TRBD1. V was pared by 0 bases and J by 3 bases, with 4 bases of the junction left unmatched. Germline CDR1 is KGHDR and CDR2 is SFDVKD. The CDR3 spans 16 residues. This CDR3 is CATSDLRDRGGYEQYF. DNA for the CDR3: TGTGCCACCAGTGATTTGCGGGACAGGGGAGGCTACGAGCAGTACTTC.

The chain combines TRBV6-5 with TRBJ2-2; D not certain. CDR1 and CDR2 from the germline V gene are MNHEY and SVGAGI. V was cut by 11 bases and J by 1 base, with 11 bases left in between. The CDR3 spans 13 residues. The CDR3 reads CASRHLNTGELFF. CDR3 bases: TGTGCCTCACGACACCTGAACACCGGGGAGCTGTTTTTT.

J is TRBJ1-1 and V is TRBV11-2, with 8 nucleotides matching TRBD1. With 5 bases clipped from V and 10 bases from J, the junction kept 12 bases outside the gene matches. The V gene's germline CDR1 is SGHAT and CDR2 FQNNGV. The CDR3 runs to 14 residues. The DNA for the CDR3 is TGTGCCAGCAGCCCACACATCGGACAGGGCGCAGCTTTCTTT. Protein: CASSPHIGQGAAFF.

CDR3 region: CASSEISGPISYEQYF. Written as DNA, the CDR3 is TGTGCCAGCAGTGAAATTAGCGGGCCGATTTCCTACGAGCAGTACTTC. V gene TRBV2 combines with J gene TRBJ2-7; 7 nucleotides align to TRBD2. This CDR3 has 16 amino acids. V trimming: 2 bases; J trimming: 1 base; junction bases outside the gene matches: 8. The germline V gene has CDR1 SNHLY and CDR2 FYNNEI.

V is TRBV29-1 and J is TRBJ2-5; the match to TRBD1 covers 7 bases. This CDR3 has 12 amino acids. The germline CDR1 and CDR2 sequences are SQVTM and ANQGSEA. After removal of 7 bases from V and 5 bases from J, the junction contained 7 bases not matched to a gene. The CDR3 region is CSAGTVLETQYF. The DNA for the CDR3 is TGCAGCGCCGGGACAGTTCTTGAGACCCAGTACTTC.

This clone was recorded only once. The chain couples TRBV9 to TRBJ2-3; D is possibly TRBD2 (6 bases). The germline V and J ends were trimmed by 4 bases and 5 bases, with 20 bases remaining between them. Germline CDR1 is SGDLS and CDR2 is YYNGEE. The CDR3 is 16 amino acids. Written as DNA, the CDR3 is TGTGCCAGCAGCCGCGCGGAGGGGACTTACGTAGATACGCAGTATTTT. This sequence encodes CASSRAEGTYVDTQYF.